This T cell receptor (beta chain) was identified during a study of blood T cell repertoires in COVID-19 (dated by TCRdb to the early 2020s). Looking at the study overall: Collaborator samples came from the United States, Italy and Spain and covered acute and convalescent phases of COVID-19. Nearly every sample came with metadata listing a de-identified subject ID, COVID-19 status, age in years and sex. The samples were drawn from the first 160 participants of the ongoing ImmuneRACE study and from under 1,500 subjects provided by 6 global collaborators. The repertoires were released in a freely available public database meant as a resource for research on the immune response to SARS-CoV-2. Deeply sampled blood TCRbeta repertoires from subjects exposed to, actively infected with, or recovered from COVID-19 were included in the dataset. The prospective study material was composed of cDNA or gDNA derived from T cells, B-cell-depleted T cells, or PBMCs. Where HLA class I and class II types were available, the types were taken from metadata supplied by the sample provider, not from assay-based typing. Overall study outcomes, separate from this receptor: How much clinical and demographic metadata was included differed by source and by participant, and the metadata was provided uncurated.

Participants in the prospective study were aged 18 to 89 years, lived in 20 to 25 United States geographic areas, and enrolled through a virtual design. In the prospective study, participants were assigned to cohorts based on the clinical history participants reported in a screening survey and a study questionnaire. Each participant in the prospective study had whole blood, serum and a nasopharyngeal or oropharyngeal swab collected by mobile phlebotomists. Prospective study participants could optionally give additional blood draws and questionnaires over an approximately two-month period. Prospective study blood samples were shipped either frozen or at room temperature before DNA extraction. For this clone: Its antigen remains undetermined. No qualities accompany the bases; no much larger clone lies one base away.

There are 12 amino acids in the CDR3, from cysteine to phenylalanine inclusive. The read is trimmed to its CDR3 DNA, 36 bases read in frame from base 1. CDR1 and CDR2 are read off the germline V gene as SGHAT and FQNNGV. The germline ends are 5 bases apart after V is trimmed by 2 bases and J by 4 bases. TCRbeta CDR3 regions were amplified from genomic DNA by means of the immunoSEQ Assay, a bias-controlled multiplex PCR. In the original analysis: Nucleated cell counts per sample were estimated from amplification of reference gene primers within the assay. To quantify the absolute abundance of each unique TCRbeta CDR3 rearrangement, sequence reads were collapsed and filtered. For each sample, productive Simpson clonality was calculated as the square root of Simpson's diversity index across productive rearrangements. The table was pulled from immuneACCESS by TCRdb, which kept in-frame rearrangements only. Such tables lose some clones; where checked, under half of the loss comes from unresolved V genes, and the rest has no known cause. The DNA was the basis for D and trimming; V, J and clone size are from that table. In all, the sample holds under 350,000 clones, and 80% to 90% of those were seen once. The top ten constitute 3.5% to 4.5% of the sample.

Recombination linked TRBV11-2 to TRBJ2-5; too little of a D gene remains to name it. The sample taken for sequencing was PBMCs or T cells enriched from blood (not recorded which). This TCR derives from a woman between 35 and 50 years old with acute COVID-19. DNA sequence: TGTGCCAGCAGCTTAATATCAGAGACCCAGTACTTC. This sequence encodes CASSLISETQYF.